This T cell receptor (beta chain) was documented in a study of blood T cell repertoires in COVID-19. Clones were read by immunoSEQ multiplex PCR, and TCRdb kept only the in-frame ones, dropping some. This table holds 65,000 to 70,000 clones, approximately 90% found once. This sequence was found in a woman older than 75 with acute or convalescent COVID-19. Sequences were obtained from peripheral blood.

CDR3: CASSTTSGASVEQFF. CDR3 DNA: TGTGCCAGCTCAACAACTAGCGGGGCGTCAGTTGAGCAGTTCTTC. V usage is TRBV18 and J usage is TRBJ2-1; 10 bases map to TRBD2. This CDR3 spans 15 amino acids. Germline V gene data show CDR1 as KGHSH and CDR2 as LQKENI. The ends lost 5 bases at V and 9 bases at J; junction bases unmatched: 10. The whole variable domain, remainder taken from reference TRBV18 and TRBJ2-1, is NAGVMQNPRHLVRRRGQEARLRCSPMKGHSHVYWYRQLPEEGLKFMVYLQKENIIDESGMPKERFSAEFPKEGPSILRIQQVVRGDSAAYFCASSTTSGASVEQFFGPGTRLTVL.